Listed below are T cell receptor beta chains from one sample, sequenced in a study of T-cell memory formation after mild COVID-19. One entry per CDR3 protein, called by TCRdb with MiXCR from the 5' RACE reads. The sample shows roughly 400,000 distinct CDR3 sequences, roughly 15% of them seen only once. Sequencing was carried out using PBMCs or a T cell subset sorted from them (not recorded which). These receptors were taken from a man in his late teens or twenties who had mild COVID-19 (a few samples of this study predate the infection). Cell type and time point are not known. The CDR3 runs from the conserved cysteine through the conserved F or W. A D gene is named only where the DNA matches it firmly. Clone size appears in some rows only: once, few, many, or a class for an expanded clone.

j_call,clone_size,d_call,v_call,cdr3_nt,cdr3_aa
TRBJ1-2,few,-,TRBV7-2,TGTGCCAGCAGCTTAGGACAGATTACTAACTATGGCTACACCTTC,CASSLGQITNYGYTF
TRBJ2-5,-,-,TRBV5-1,TGCGCCAGCAGCTTGGCTGCTCTGGGAGAGACCCAGTACTTC,CASSLAALGETQYF
TRBJ1-1,-,TRBD1,TRBV6-5,TGTGCCAGCAGTTACCAGGGGGACACTGAAGCTTTCTTT,CASSYQGDTEAFF
TRBJ2-3,medium-sized,TRBD2,TRBV20-1,TGCAGTGCTAGCCAAAGAACTAGCGGGACAGATACGCAGTATTTT,CSASQRTSGTDTQYF
TRBJ2-1,-,TRBD2,TRBV7-3,TGTGCCAGCAGCCTCGATAGCGGGGGACCCTACAATGAGCAGTTCTTC,CASSLDSGGPYNEQFF
TRBJ2-3,few,-,TRBV7-8,TGTGCCAGCAGCTTAGACTCGACGGGGGATACGCAGTATTTT,CASSLDSTGDTQYF
TRBJ1-4,-,TRBD1,TRBV12-3/TRBV12-4,TGTGCCAGCAGCCCGAGGCTGACAGGGCGGGGTGAAAAACTGTTTTTT,CASSPRLTGRGEKLFF
TRBJ1-2,-,-,TRBV20-1,TGCAGTGCTAACAGCCCCGGGGACTATGGCTACACCTTC,CSANSPGDYGYTF
TRBJ1-4,-,-,TRBV3-1,TGTGCCAGCAGCGCGTCCCTCCCTAATGAAAAACTGTTTTTT,CASSASLPNEKLFF
TRBJ2-4,few,-,TRBV9,TGTGCCAGCAGCCCAGCGGAGCCAAACATTCAGTACTTC,CASSPAEPNIQYF
TRBJ2-3,-,-,TRBV9,TGTGCCAGCAGCGTAGGGGGGGCCGGGGCAGATACGCAGTATTTT,CASSVGGAGADTQYF
TRBJ1-2,few,-,TRBV27,TGTGCCAGCAGTTTATTGGCTGGAAACTATGGCTACACCTTC,CASSLLAGNYGYTF
TRBJ2-1,few,TRBD2,TRBV7-2,TGTGCCAGCAGCTTATCCGGACTAGCGGGGGGTGAGCAGTTCTTC,CASSLSGLAGGEQFF
TRBJ1-5,few,-,TRBV7-9,TGTGCCAGCAGCTTAGATAGGGGGGTGTATAGCAATCAGCCCCAGCATTTT,CASSLDRGVYSNQPQHF
TRBJ2-1,-,-,TRBV4-2,TGTGCCAGCAGCCAAGATTTAGGGGGTGCGCAGTTCTTC,CASSQDLGGAQFF
TRBJ2-5,-,-,TRBV7-6,TGTGCCAGCAGCCCCAGCACCTGGACTTCAGAGACCCAGTACTTC,CASSPSTWTSETQYF
TRBJ2-5,few,-,TRBV15,TGTGCCACCAGCAGAGATCTAGGGGCGACGAAGACCCAGTACTTC,CATSRDLGATKTQYF
TRBJ2-6,few,-,TRBV5-6,TGTGCCAGCAGCACTGCTGGTGGCGGGGCCAACGTCCTGACTTTC,CASSTAGGGANVLTF
TRBJ2-7,few,TRBD1,TRBV7-9,TGTGCCAGCAGCTGGGAGACGGGACAGGTGAAAAACGAGCAGTACTTC,CASSWETGQVKNEQYF
TRBJ1-1,-,TRBD1,TRBV12-3/TRBV12-4,TGTGCCAGCAGTTACGGACAGGGGTACACTGAAGCTTTCTTT,CASSYGQGYTEAFF
TRBJ1-5,few,-,TRBV5-5,TGTGCCAGCAGCTTGAGGCTCGGGAAATATAGCAATCAGCCCCAGCATTTT,CASSLRLGKYSNQPQHF
TRBJ2-6,-,-,TRBV7-9,TGTGCCAGCACCTCTGCGACAGCCACACTCGCAAACGTCCTGACTTTC,CASTSATATLANVLTF
TRBJ1-1,few,-,TRBV14,TGTGCCAGCAGCCAAGGGCCCTTTTCAGCTTTCTTT,CASSQGPFSAFF
TRBJ2-2,-,-,TRBV28,TGTGCCAGCACCCTGGGGGGTACGGCCGGGGAGCTGTTTTTT,CASTLGGTAGELFF
TRBJ1-5,-,TRBD1,TRBV15,TGTGCCACCAGCAGAGATAGATTGACAGGGAGGTTCCAGCCCCAGCATTTT,CATSRDRLTGRFQPQHF
TRBJ2-1,few,-,TRBV11-2,TGTGCCAGCAGCGGTAAGCAGGGACCCTACAATGAGCAGTTCTTC,CASSGKQGPYNEQFF
TRBJ2-7,few,-,TRBV6-5,TGTGCCAGCAGTTACTCGCCCACATCCGAGCAGTACTTC,CASSYSPTSEQYF
TRBJ2-1,-,TRBD2,TRBV20-1,TGCAGTGCGCGGACTAGCGGGGGCTCTCAGCGGGGAGAGCAGTTCTTC,CSARTSGGSQRGEQFF
TRBJ2-1,few,-,TRBV9,TGTGCCCCCGGCGCAGGTCCCCACAATGAGCAGTTCTTC,CAPGAGPHNEQFF
TRBJ2-4,-,TRBD2,TRBV5-6,TGTGCCAGCAGCTCCAAAGGACTAGCGGGGGGGCCTACTCAGTACTTC,CASSSKGLAGGPTQYF
TRBJ2-7,few,TRBD2,TRBV7-2,TGTGCCAGCAGCTTCGGACTAGCGGGGGGGCGGCGGGAGCAGTACTTC,CASSFGLAGGRREQYF
TRBJ2-3,many,-,TRBV6-5,TGTGCCAGCAGCTACTGGCAGGGGAGAGGGGATACGCAGTATTTT,CASSYWQGRGDTQYF
TRBJ2-3,few,TRBD2,TRBV7-3,TGTGCCAGCTCGAGGCGGGGGGTCACAGATACGCAGTATTTT,CASSRRGVTDTQYF
TRBJ2-7,few,TRBD1,TRBV7-2,TGTGCCAGCAGCTTACAGAAACACAGGGGGCTTTCCTACGAGCAGTACTTC,CASSLQKHRGLSYEQYF
TRBJ2-4,few,-,TRBV6-5,TGTGCCAGCAGTTTAGGATTTGGGGCCAAAAACATTCAGTACTTC,CASSLGFGAKNIQYF
TRBJ2-4,-,-,TRBV30,TGTGCCTGGGGGACCGCGGAGCTAGCCAAAAACATTCAGTACTTC,CAWGTAELAKNIQYF
TRBJ1-1,once,-,TRBV9,TGTGCCAGCAGCGCGCATAGCTCTCGTGATACTGAAGCTTTCTTT,CASSAHSSRDTEAFF
TRBJ1-2,-,-,TRBV12-3/TRBV12-4,TGTGCCAGCAGTTTGCAGATACCGTCTGGCTACACCTTC,CASSLQIPSGYTF
TRBJ1-2,many,TRBD1,TRBV5-1,TGCGCCAGCAGCAGAGACAGGGGGCAGAACTATGGCTACACCTTC,CASSRDRGQNYGYTF
TRBJ1-4,few,-,TRBV5-5,TGTGCCAGCAGCTTGTCCGAAAAACTGTTTTTT,CASSLSEKLFF
TRBJ1-1,-,-,TRBV5-1,TGCGCCAGCAGCGGCAACAGGGTTGGCACTGAAGCTTTCTTT,CASSGNRVGTEAFF
TRBJ1-2,many,-,TRBV15,TGTGCCACCAGCAGAGATATGGGGGCATGGTATGGCTACACCTTC,CATSRDMGAWYGYTF
TRBJ2-2,-,-,TRBV24-1,TGTGCCACTTCCTCGTGGCGGAACACCGGGGAGCTGTTTTTT,CATSSWRNTGELFF
TRBJ2-7,few,TRBD2,TRBV20-1,TGCAGTGCTATTGATCCAGCGGGGGTGTACGAGCAGTACTTC,CSAIDPAGVYEQYF
TRBJ2-5,few,-,TRBV6-5,TGTGCCAGCTCTCAGCGCCGCCAAGAGACCCAGTACTTC,CASSQRRQETQYF